A single sample gave rise to the 5 T cell receptor beta chains below, sequenced in a study of cytomegalovirus exposure and HLA in healthy donors. This table comes from immunoSEQ multiplex PCR, and its TCRdb copy is limited to in-frame clones, with some not included. The data hold about 360,000 clones, with around 86% observed a single time. Specimen: PBMCs. These receptors were taken from a woman aged 18-35 years in good health and CMV-seronegative.

V usage is TRBV9 and J usage is TRBJ2-5, with 8 bases identical to TRBD1. J gave up 5 bases and V 3 bases, and 9 bases lay outside the gene matches. The germline CDR1 and CDR2 sequences are SGDLS and YYNGEE. This CDR3 is 15 amino acids long. DNA of the CDR3: TGTGCCAGCAGCGCGACTCGGACAGGGAGGGAGACCCAGTACTTC. Amino acid sequence: CASSATRTGRETQYF.

The chain links TRBV10-3 to TRBJ2-5, with D possibly being TRBD1 (6 bases). This CDR3 spans 13 amino acids. Trimming removed 8 bases at V and 4 bases at J, with 14 bases between. Germline loops: CDR1 ENHRY, CDR2 SYGVKD. This CDR3 is CAIQGPVGETQYF. DNA of the CDR3: TGTGCCATCCAGGGGCCGGTGGGAGAGACCCAGTACTTC.

This clone appeared once. J is TRBJ2-2 and V is TRBV7-9; 9 bases align to TRBD1. CDR1 SEHNR and CDR2 FQNEAQ come from the germline V gene (reference sequence). J lost 5 bases, V lost 3 bases, and 4 bases had no gene match. The length of the CDR3 is 15 residues. For the CDR3, the DNA is TGTGCCAGCAGCTTGACAGGGGGGAAGACCGGGGAGCTGTTTTTT. Protein product: CASSLTGGKTGELFF.

The V gene is TRBV28, the J gene TRBJ1-5; 7 bases agree with TRBD1. After removal of 5 bases from V and 2 bases from J, the junction contained 12 bases not matched to a gene. The CDR3 is 17 residues long. CDR1 and CDR2 (germline): MDHEN, SYDVKM. The CDR3 bases are TGTGCCAGCAGTATACCCACAGGGGTTTTTGGCAATCAGCCCCAGCATTTT. Encoded protein: CASSIPTGVFGNQPQHF.

This chain links TRBV27 with TRBJ1-6; the D is unclear. The CDR3 is 16 amino acids. Germline V CDR1 and CDR2: MNHEY, SMNVEV (reference sequence). V lost 3 bases and J 8 bases, leaving 17 bases between the germline ends. This CDR3 is CASSLEVAVGDSPLHF. The CDR3, as DNA: TGTGCCAGCAGTTTGGAGGTGGCGGTCGGCGATTCACCCCTCCACTTT.